The rows below give T cell receptor beta chains drawn from one sample of a study of T cell repertoires in cytomegalovirus infection. TCRdb called the reads again in MiXCR, with one record for every CDR3 protein. Of more than 650,000 distinct CDR3 sequences in the sample, roughly 36% were seen once. The sequencing input was PBMCs. These receptors all come from a human donor in good health (CMV status not recorded). Some clones in this sample may be carry-over from other donors' samples. Both conserved end residues are part of each CDR3. D genes are given only for firm matches. The listing skips clone size in some rows; elsewhere it reads once, few, many or a size class.

V gene | CDR3 length | clone size | D gene | CDR3 protein
TRBV28 | 17 | NA | TRBD2 | CASSFSGAGGNTGELFF
TRBV11-2 | 15 | NA | NA | CASSFAQGNYNEQFF
TRBV20-1 | 18 | NA | TRBD1 | CSASSGTGAVYSNQPQHF
TRBV6-6 | 12 | NA | NA | CASSYSETEAFF
TRBV7-4 | 14 | many | NA | CASSYGQGGQPQHF
TRBV18 | 16 | NA | TRBD1 | CASSPLQGGNTGELFF
TRBV28 | 15 | NA | NA | CASSLQRDRPYEQYF
TRBV3-1 | 14 | NA | NA | CASSQDVKRNEQFF
TRBV7-2 | 14 | few | NA | CASRFRHHNQPQHF
TRBV6-5 | 16 | many | TRBD1 | CASSYSSNRGQETQYF
TRBV7-2 | 13 | few | NA | CASSPQPNNEQFF
TRBV12-3/TRBV12-4 | 17 | many | TRBD1 | CASSFYITGQGNTEAFF
TRBV4-1 | 14 | NA | NA | CASSHDSAGQPQHF
TRBV20-1 | 15 | NA | NA | CSARDGRYSNQPQHF
TRBV6-1 | 19 | NA | NA | CASSQNRARAPPLLYEQYF
TRBV7-2 | 15 | once | NA | CASSLGGARAPPQHF
TRBV20-1 | 17 | NA | NA | CSARDEDLSSYNSPLHF
TRBV10-3 | 13 | NA | NA | CAISDLGPETQYF
TRBV7-9 | 16 | NA | NA | CASSSPWSTNTGELFF
TRBV7-6 | 17 | many | NA | CASSSQVPGSGANVLTF
TRBV2 | 14 | NA | NA | CASRERQSNQPQHF
TRBV6-6 | 16 | few | NA | CASSTLSGPSNYGYTF
TRBV19 | 18 | few | NA | CASTNRRRIDLSNQPQHF
TRBV7-6 | 13 | NA | NA | CASSHGQPNEQFF
TRBV12-3/TRBV12-4 | 16 | NA | NA | CASSVPNGRLGDTQYF
TRBV12-3/TRBV12-4 | 17 | many | NA | CASSQYTGTANTGELFF
TRBV7-3 | 15 | many | NA | CASSLRGSASDTQYF
TRBV18 | 15 | NA | NA | CASSPGGDSNQPQHF
TRBV6-5 | 14 | NA | NA | CASSFIGLEETQYF
TRBV7-2 | 12 | NA | NA | CATGNSNYGCTF
TRBV28 | 14 | NA | TRBD2 | CASTVAGADYEQYF
TRBV6-5 | 15 | NA | NA | CASSNPGTLETEAFF
TRBV7-2 | 15 | NA | NA | CASSLLGQGLTEAFF
TRBV7-8 | 13 | many | NA | CASVKTGQETQYF
TRBV15 | 12 | NA | NA | CATSIDNQPQHF
TRBV6-1 | 16 | many | NA | CASSEWDPDDTGELFF
TRBV12-3/TRBV12-4 | 14 | NA | TRBD1 | CASSRTGVDQPQHF
TRBV28 | 14 | NA | NA | CASSLRGEVQPQHF
TRBV19 | 15 | NA | NA | CASAPRTQGGESLHF
TRBV7-3 | 13 | NA | NA | CASSLGAVGEQYF
TRBV28 | 16 | NA | NA | CASSLHQGKSNQPQHF
TRBV5-3 | 16 | once | NA | CASSWAATASGETQYF